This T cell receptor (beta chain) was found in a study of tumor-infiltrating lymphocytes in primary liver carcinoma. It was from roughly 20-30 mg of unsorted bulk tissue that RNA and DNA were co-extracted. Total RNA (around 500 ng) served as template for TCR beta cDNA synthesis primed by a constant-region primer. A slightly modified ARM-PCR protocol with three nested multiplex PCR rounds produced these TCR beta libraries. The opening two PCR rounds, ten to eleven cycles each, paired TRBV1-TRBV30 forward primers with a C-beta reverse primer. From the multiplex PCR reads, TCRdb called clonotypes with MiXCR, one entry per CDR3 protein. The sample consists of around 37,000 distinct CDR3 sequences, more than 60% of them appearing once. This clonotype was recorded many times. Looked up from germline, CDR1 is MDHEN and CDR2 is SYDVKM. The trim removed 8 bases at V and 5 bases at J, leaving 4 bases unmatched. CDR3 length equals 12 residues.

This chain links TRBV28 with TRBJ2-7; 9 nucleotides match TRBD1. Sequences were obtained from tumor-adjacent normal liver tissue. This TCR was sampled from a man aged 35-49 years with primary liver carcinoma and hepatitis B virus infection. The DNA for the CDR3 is TGTGCCAGCGTGGGACAGGGCCACGAGCAGTACTTC. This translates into CASVGQGHEQYF.